A single sample gave rise to the 5 T cell receptor beta chains below, sequenced in a study of chemoradiotherapy in HPV16-positive cancers. TCRdb's copy holds only in-frame clones and misses some; the assay was immunoSEQ multiplex PCR. The table has 25,000 to 40,000 clones, about 88% seen once. The starting material was blood, obtained from a patient who underwent chemoradiotherapy. These receptors came from a human donor with HPV-associated anogenital cancer.

This clone was found a few times. The chain is built from TRBV4-2 and TRBJ1-2; D is undetermined. V lost 1 base and J 8 bases, leaving 11 bases between the germline ends. The CDR3 extends over 13 amino acids. Germline CDR1 and CDR2: LGHNA and YNFKEQ. In DNA form, the CDR3 reads TGTGCCAGCAGCCAAGTAGGTCAGCCCGGCTACACCTTC. Protein: CASSQVGQPGYTF.

This clone was counted between two and nine times. The rearrangement links TRBV19 to TRBJ1-2; 7 bases line up with TRBD1. The germline gives CDR1 LNHDA, CDR2 SQIVND (reference sequence). The CDR3 is 13 amino acids. The junction had 6 bases not matched to a gene; V was cut back by 10 bases and J by 1 base. CDR3 protein: CATRDSNNYGYTF. The DNA for the CDR3 is TGTGCCACTCGGGACAGTAATAACTATGGCTACACCTTC.

The rearrangement joins TRBV11-3 to TRBJ2-3, with D perhaps TRBD1 or TRBD2 (5 bases each). V was trimmed by 1 base and J by 5 bases, leaving 19 bases between them. CDR3 length: 17 amino acids. CDR1 is SGHNT, CDR2 YENEEA, per germline. CDR3: CASSLGLWKGDGDTQYF. The CDR3 DNA sequence: TGTGCCAGCAGCTTAGGGTTGTGGAAAGGGGACGGAGATACGCAGTATTTT.

The CDR3 DNA is TGTGCCAGCAGCCCGGGACTAGCAGATACGCAGTATTTT. Translation: CASSPGLADTQYF. The chain recombines TRBV7-2 with TRBJ2-3, with 8 bases identical to TRBD2. The germline gives CDR1 SGHTA, CDR2 FQGNSA. This CDR3 spans 13 amino acids. The ends lost 5 bases at V and 4 bases at J; junction bases unmatched: 2.

This clone was detected once. V gene TRBV7-3 combines with J gene TRBJ2-7; no clear D. Germline CDR1 SGHTA, CDR2 FQGTGA. This CDR3 comprises 16 residues. V was trimmed by 2 bases and J by 0 bases, leaving 14 bases between them. CDR3 sequence reads: CASSLDPDGYSYEQYF. In DNA form, the CDR3 reads TGTGCCAGCAGCTTAGACCCGGACGGATACTCCTACGAGCAGTACTTC.